These T cell receptor beta chains were read from a single sample in a study of shared clonotypes between healthy human individuals. TCRdb's copy holds only in-frame clones and misses some; the assay was immunoSEQ multiplex PCR. The sample yields about 2,500,000 clones, approximately 94% seen once. The sequenced material came from naive CD4+ T cells sorted from blood. These receptors were obtained from a man younger than 35 in good health. Each CDR3 is given with its conserved first and last residue. D genes are given only for firm matches. Clone size is not always given. Where it is, it says once, few, many or a class for expanded clones.

clone size: .
V gene: TRBV5-4
J gene: TRBJ2-2
D gene: .
CDR3 DNA: TGTGCCAGCAGCGCGGCTTGGGCGGGCACCGGGGAGCTGTTTTTT
CDR3 protein: CASSAAWAGTGELFF

clone size: .
V gene: TRBV29-1
J gene: TRBJ2-6
D gene: .
CDR3 DNA: TGCAGCGTCGAGGGACATCGAGACTCTGGGGCCAACGTCCTGACTTTC
CDR3 protein: CSVEGHRDSGANVLTF

clone size: .
V gene: TRBV5-4
J gene: TRBJ1-2
D gene: .
CDR3 DNA: TGTGCCAGCAGCTCGAAGGTCGTCGGTAACTATGGCTACACCTTC
CDR3 protein: CASSSKVVGNYGYTF

clone size: .
V gene: TRBV19
J gene: TRBJ1-6
D gene: .
CDR3 DNA: TGTGCCAGTAGTATCGCAAGGACGCTTTCACCCCTCCACTTT
CDR3 protein: CASSIARTLSPLHF

clone size: .
V gene: TRBV7-8
J gene: TRBJ1-5
D gene: .
CDR3 DNA: TGTGCCAGCAGAAAGGGTAGCAATCAGCCCCAGCATTTT
CDR3 protein: CASRKGSNQPQHF

clone size: .
V gene: TRBV7-8
J gene: TRBJ2-1
D gene: TRBD1
CDR3 DNA: TGTGCCAGCAGCTTAGTTGGGACAGGGGTCTACAATGAGCAGTTCTTC
CDR3 protein: CASSLVGTGVYNEQFF

clone size: .
V gene: TRBV6-6
J gene: TRBJ1-1
D gene: .
CDR3 DNA: TGTGCCAGCAGGCACCATGTCTCGAACACTGAAGCTTTCTTT
CDR3 protein: CASRHHVSNTEAFF

clone size: .
V gene: TRBV28
J gene: TRBJ1-1
D gene: .
CDR3 DNA: TGTGCCAGCAGTTTAAGAGTGAACACTGAAGCTTTCTTT
CDR3 protein: CASSLRVNTEAFF

clone size: once
V gene: TRBV5-1
J gene: TRBJ2-3
D gene: .
CDR3 DNA: TGCGCCAGCAGCTTGTGGGAGGCTAGCACAGATACGCAGTATTTT
CDR3 protein: CASSLWEASTDTQYF

clone size: once
V gene: TRBV11-2
J gene: TRBJ2-3
D gene: .
CDR3 DNA: TGTGCCAGCAGCTTAGATATGCCGCCGCAGTATTTT
CDR3 protein: CASSLDMPPQYF

clone size: .
V gene: TRBV29-1
J gene: TRBJ2-5
D gene: .
CDR3 DNA: TGCAGCGTTGGCCACTCCTGGGGAGAGACCCAGTACTTC
CDR3 protein: CSVGHSWGETQYF

clone size: few
V gene: TRBV2
J gene: TRBJ1-2
D gene: .
CDR3 DNA: TGTGCCAGCAGTGAAAGCGCAGCCAGTGGCTACACCTTC
CDR3 protein: CASSESAASGYTF

clone size: .
V gene: TRBV19
J gene: TRBJ1-5
D gene: .
CDR3 DNA: TGTGCCAGTAGTATAGCCCAGGGGCAGCCCCAGCATTTT
CDR3 protein: CASSIAQGQPQHF

clone size: .
V gene: TRBV19
J gene: TRBJ2-3
D gene: TRBD2
CDR3 DNA: TGTGCCAGTAGTATAGTGGGGACTAGCGCAAGCACAGATACGCAGTATTTT
CDR3 protein: CASSIVGTSASTDTQYF

clone size: .
V gene: TRBV5-6
J gene: TRBJ1-5
D gene: TRBD1
CDR3 DNA: TGTGCCAGCAGCGCCAGGACAGGGGCCCTTAGCAATCAGCCCCAGCATTTT
CDR3 protein: CASSARTGALSNQPQHF

clone size: .
V gene: TRBV5-6
J gene: TRBJ2-2
D gene: TRBD2
CDR3 DNA: TGTGCCAGCAGGGCGGGACTAGCGGGAGGACCGAACACCGGGGAGCTGTTTTTT
CDR3 protein: CASRAGLAGGPNTGELFF

clone size: once
V gene: TRBV25-1
J gene: TRBJ1-5
D gene: .
CDR3 DNA: TGTGCCAGCAGTGACCCTTCCAGCAATCAGCCCCAGCATTTT
CDR3 protein: CASSDPSSNQPQHF

clone size: .
V gene: TRBV5-4
J gene: TRBJ2-3
D gene: .
CDR3 DNA: TGTGCCAGCAGCTTCACAGGTATAGCAGATACGCAGTATTTT
CDR3 protein: CASSFTGIADTQYF

clone size: .
V gene: TRBV9
J gene: TRBJ2-1
D gene: .
CDR3 DNA: TGTGCCAGCAGCGGAGGGGCCGGCGGTTCCTACAATGAGCAGTTCTTC
CDR3 protein: CASSGGAGGSYNEQFF

clone size: .
V gene: TRBV5-8
J gene: TRBJ1-5
D gene: .
CDR3 DNA: TGTGCCAGCAGCTATGGTTTGACAGCGGATCAGCCCCAGCATTTT
CDR3 protein: CASSYGLTADQPQHF

clone size: .
V gene: TRBV7-8
J gene: TRBJ1-5
D gene: .
CDR3 DNA: TGTGCCAGCAGCTTGAGGGAGGGTCAGCCCCAGCATTTT
CDR3 protein: CASSLREGQPQHF

clone size: .
V gene: TRBV4-1
J gene: TRBJ2-7
D gene: .
CDR3 DNA: TGCGCCAGCAGCCGGGACGACCGGGGCTACGAGCAGTACTTC
CDR3 protein: CASSRDDRGYEQYF

clone size: .
V gene: TRBV11-2
J gene: TRBJ1-4
D gene: .
CDR3 DNA: TGTGCCAGCAGCTTCTCCGGGACGGGGAATGAAAAACTGTTTTTT
CDR3 protein: CASSFSGTGNEKLFF

clone size: .
V gene: TRBV19
J gene: TRBJ2-3
D gene: TRBD2
CDR3 DNA: TGTGCCAGCAAGACTAGCGGGAGGAAGGCAGATACGCAGTATTTT
CDR3 protein: CASKTSGRKADTQYF

clone size: .
V gene: TRBV30
J gene: TRBJ2-6
D gene: .
CDR3 DNA: TGTGCCTGGCTTGGGGCTGGGGCCAACGTCCTGACTTTC
CDR3 protein: CAWLGAGANVLTF

clone size: .
V gene: TRBV9
J gene: TRBJ2-7
D gene: .
CDR3 DNA: TGTGCCAGCAGTGGAGGCCAGGGTATTGGCTCCTACGAGCAGTACTTC
CDR3 protein: CASSGGQGIGSYEQYF

clone size: .
V gene: TRBV5-6
J gene: TRBJ2-2
D gene: .
CDR3 DNA: TGTGCCAGCAGCTTGGGCCGAGACGGGGAGCTGTTTTTT
CDR3 protein: CASSLGRDGELFF

clone size: .
V gene: TRBV19
J gene: TRBJ1-4
D gene: .
CDR3 DNA: TGTGCCAGTAGTATAACAGCGAGTGGTGAAAAACTGTTTTTT
CDR3 protein: CASSITASGEKLFF